What follows are 12 T cell receptor beta chains derived from one specimen sequenced in a study of blood T cell repertoires in COVID-19. Libraries were prepared by immunoSEQ multiplex PCR; TCRdb keeps only in-frame clonotypes and omits some of them. The top ten clones hold roughly 15% of a sample with just over 50,000 clones, roughly 87% of them seen once. The source material was peripheral blood. Receptor source: a human donor with active COVID-19. The donor label of this sample is uncertain.

The chain couples TRBV9 to TRBJ2-7; TRBD2 agrees at 7 bases. V lost 4 bases and J lost 1; bases outside the gene matches: 5. CDR3 length equals 14 residues. Germline V gene data show CDR1 as SGDLS and CDR2 as YYNGEE. In DNA, the CDR3 is TGTGCCAGCAGCACCGGACTAGGTTCCTACGAGCAGTACTTC. This gives the protein CASSTGLGSYEQYF.

The V and J genes are TRBV5-6 and TRBJ1-1; 7 bases agree with TRBD1. This CDR3 is 16 amino acids long. In germline, CDR1 is SGHDT, CDR2 YYEEEE. Unmatched junction bases numbered 16, after V lost 4 bases and J lost 7 bases. Here the CDR3 reads CASSGGTDPNYLEAFF. The CDR3 DNA follows: TGTGCCAGCAGCGGCGGGACAGATCCGAACTATCTTGAAGCTTTCTTT.

The gene calls are TRBV3-1 (or the pseudogene TRBV3-2) and TRBJ2-7, with 7 bases aligning to TRBD1. V shed 4 bases and J 6 bases; nucleotides not matched to a gene: 3. This CDR3 is built from 12 residues. CDR1 is LGHDT, CDR2 YNNKEL, per germline (reference sequence). This CDR3 reads CASSRQGTEQYF. The CDR3 DNA is TGTGCCAGCAGCCGACAGGGAACCGAGCAGTACTTC.

The gene calls are TRBV5-1 and TRBJ2-5, with D possibly matching TRBD1 (6 bases). Germline-derived CDR1 and CDR2 are SGHRS and YFSETQ. The CDR3 is 14 residues long. V shed 0 bases and J shed 5 bases, with 11 bases lying between them. The chain's CDR3 is CASSLVGAGETQYF. CDR3 coding DNA: TGCGCCAGCAGCTTGGTGGGGGCAGGGGAGACCCAGTACTTC.

The rearrangement uses TRBV3-1 (or the pseudogene TRBV3-2) and TRBJ1-1, with 7 bases matching TRBD1. Per the germline V gene, CDR1 is LGHDT and CDR2 is YNNKEL (reference sequence). V shed 4 bases, J shed 0 bases, and the junction held 2 bases outside the gene matches. This CDR3 contains 14 residues. The CDR3: CASSLGTVNTEAFF. CDR3 coding DNA: TGTGCCAGCAGCCTCGGGACAGTGAACACTGAAGCTTTCTTT.

The chain links TRBV18 to TRBJ2-1, with TRBD2 matching over 14 bases. V was clipped by 3 bases and J by 9 bases; unmatched bases: 4. Germline assignment: CDR1 KGHSH and CDR2 LQKENI. This CDR3 spans 15 amino acids. CDR3 protein: CASSPGLAGGAEQFF. CDR3 in DNA: TGTGCCAGCTCACCCGGACTAGCGGGGGGCGCTGAGCAGTTCTTC.

The chain links TRBV19 to TRBJ1-6; possibly TRBD1 for D (6 bases). V was cut by 7 bases and J by 9 bases, with 16 bases left in between. Germline V gives CDR1 LNHDA, CDR2 SQIVND (reference sequence). The CDR3 has 14 residues. The DNA of the CDR3 is TGTGCCAGTACCAAATCCGGGACACCTTCACCCCTCCACTTT. As protein: CASTKSGTPSPLHF.

V and J are TRBV21-1 and TRBJ2-4; TRBD2 reflects the table's D call only, with no check against the DNA. TRBV21-1 is designated a pseudogene. The CDR3 sequence is 14 residues long. The CDR3 sequence: CASTVFVAKNIQYF. CDR3 nucleotides: TGTGCCAGCACGGTTTTCGTAGCCAAAAACATTCAGTACTTC.

Of note for this clone: The CDR3 carries no conserved terminal phenylalanine or tryptophan, so it likely arises from a read error. No DNA is shown, since the ends of the CDR3 on it are uncertain; the CDR3 is the one TCRdb lists. This chain uses TRBV6-5 with TRBJ2-4; TRBD1, the D gene given by the table, was not confirmed from the DNA. The CDR3 is 11 amino acids long, termini counted. CDR1 is MNHEY, CDR2 SVGAGI, per germline. The CDR3 sequence is CANPKPGQANI.

The chain has TRBV19 and TRBJ2-3; D ambiguous. Trimming took 5 bases from V and 7 from J, leaving 22 bases between them. Germline CDR1 LNHDA, CDR2 SQIVND (reference sequence). The length of the CDR3 is 16 residues. Here the CDR3 DNA reads TGTGCCAGTAGTGTTTCCAAGACACCCCCGGCACATACGCAGTATTTT. Encoded protein: CASSVSKTPPAHTQYF.

The V call is TRBV7-9, the J call TRBJ2-3, with 8 bases matching TRBD1. Germline assignment: CDR1 SEHNR and CDR2 FQNEAQ (reference sequence). V shed 5 bases and J 4 bases; nucleotides not matched to a gene: 8. This CDR3 is built from 15 residues. The CDR3 nucleotides are TGTGCCAGCAGCCGGACAGGGCGGCGGGCAGATACGCAGTATTTT. Translation: CASSRTGRRADTQYF.

The chain recombines TRBV21-1 with TRBJ1-1; the DNA was not used to check the table's D call, TRBD1. TRBV21-1 is a pseudogene segment. The CDR3 has 16 residues. The CDR3 nucleotides are TGTGCCAGCAGCAAAGAAGAGCTGGGGGCGGACACTGAAGCTTTCTTT. It codes for CASSKEELGADTEAFF.